This T cell receptor (beta chain) came from a study of Graves' ophthalmopathy and Graves' hyperthyroidism (dated by TCRdb to the late 2010s). Regarding the complete study: Peripheral blood was collected before any treatment was given, at the time of initial diagnosis. The study used TCR beta repertoire signatures to distinguish Graves' ophthalmopathy from Graves' hyperthyroidism and to predict progression to ophthalmopathy. In total, around 140 blood samples were TCR-sequenced: approximately 42 ophthalmopathy, some 72 hyperthyroidism and about 17 hyperthyroidism-to-ophthalmopathy patients. To explore V-J signatures distinguishing ophthalmopathy from hyperthyroidism, a discovery set of about a hundred patients (roughly 42 ophthalmopathy, some 55 stable hyperthyroidism) was enrolled. For independent validation, a separate cohort was made up of roughly 19 hyperthyroidism patients plus 17 patients who later progressed from hyperthyroidism to ophthalmopathy. In about six hyperthyroidism patients, the T-cell repertoire of thyroid tissue was compared with the T-cell repertoire of blood. Following sampling, methimazole starting at 30 mg daily was administered to hyperthyroidism patients, and high-dose intravenous methylprednisolone was administered to ophthalmopathy patients. The 100 discovery patients were divided at random into training and test sets in a 7:3 ratio.

This clonotype was observed a few times. Its target antigen remains unknown. Nothing much larger sits one base from this clone, and base qualities are not available. Ophthalmopathy patients had moderately to severely active disease, Clinical Activity Score of at least 3, NOSPECS grade of at least 4, and disease duration under 3 months. Patients with other autoimmune diseases, uncontrolled infections, pregnancy or lactation were excluded from the study. Diagnosis relied on clinical symptoms, serum thyroxine, TRAb, thyroid ultrasound and orbital computed tomography. Ficoll-Paque density gradient centrifugation was used to isolate PBMCs from about 10 ml of fresh peripheral blood. Total RNA was extracted using Trizol reagent, and RNA quality was checked on an Agilent 2100 Bioanalyzer. For repertoire sequencing, TCR beta CDR3 regions were amplified from RNA transcripts. HTBI primers and the Qiagen OneStep RT-PCR kit were used in a first-round RT-PCR, which was followed by a second-round multiplex PCR, size selection and purification. Sequencing of the libraries was carried out on an Illumina HiSeq2000 in paired-end mode with 100 bp reads. On the authors' methods: SOAPnuke was used for read processing, and reads with adapters, uncalled bases, a mean Phred below 15, or no exact constant-primer or identifier match were discarded. COPE v1.2.5 was used to merge high-quality paired reads. Each unique nucleotide sequence was treated as a clonotype, and MiTCR v1.1 was used to align the clonotypes to the IMGT TRB V, D and J references. The analysis was limited to V-J combinations with a frequency above 0.0001, which together covered just over 98% of the repertoires. A TCR clonal expansion and chaos score per V-J combination was defined as the ratio of F50 clonal expansion to chaos observed in the TCRdist matrix. Welch's t-statistics and random forest were used to reduce the features to about a dozen V-J combinations, which were then used as input to a naive Bayes classifier. The Morisita-Horn index was used to measure how similar the thyroid and blood repertoires were. TCRdb handled the public reads itself, with Q25 trimming in fastp and clone calling in MiXCR, and kept productive beta chains. Each entry is one CDR3 protein sequence, shown with its most common DNA and genes. The authors' filters were not applied to this entry. Present in this sample are roughly 230,000 distinct CDR3 sequences, about 22% of which were seen just once. Of the sample, under 55% is held by the ten largest clones.

Study-level results and caveats: Sample size was not statistically predetermined, and group allocation was not concealed from the investigators. Most expanded thyroid clonotypes with a frequency above 0.001 also appeared in blood, which suggests that blood repertoires may reflect the immune response in the thyroid. In validation, the model predicted ophthalmopathy progression with 70.59% sensitivity and 72.22% specificity; 12 predicted patients were CT-confirmed with GO in a median of about 6.2 months. The 13-signature model separated ophthalmopathy from stable hyperthyroidism with roughly 90% sensitivity and about 81% specificity in cross-validation, and 80%/75% in the test set.

The CDR3 holds 15 amino acids from the cysteine to the phenylalanine. CDR3 DNA only is kept here, 45 bases in frame from base 1. CDR1 and CDR2, looked up from the germline V gene (reference sequence), are LNHDA and SQIVND. Trimming takes 1 base off V and 4 bases off J; junction bases not matched to a gene: 3. In this chain, TRBV19 is recombined with TRBJ2-3; TRBD1 matches 9 bases in the middle. The source of this sequence is a woman between 50 and 59 years old with Graves' ophthalmopathy. Donor details come from another sample of the same person, matched by shared clones. Sequences were obtained from peripheral blood. The CDR3 has the sequence CASSIGTGEPDTQYF. The sequenced DNA is TGTGCCAGTAGTATAGGGACAGGGGAGCCAGATACGCAGTATTTT.